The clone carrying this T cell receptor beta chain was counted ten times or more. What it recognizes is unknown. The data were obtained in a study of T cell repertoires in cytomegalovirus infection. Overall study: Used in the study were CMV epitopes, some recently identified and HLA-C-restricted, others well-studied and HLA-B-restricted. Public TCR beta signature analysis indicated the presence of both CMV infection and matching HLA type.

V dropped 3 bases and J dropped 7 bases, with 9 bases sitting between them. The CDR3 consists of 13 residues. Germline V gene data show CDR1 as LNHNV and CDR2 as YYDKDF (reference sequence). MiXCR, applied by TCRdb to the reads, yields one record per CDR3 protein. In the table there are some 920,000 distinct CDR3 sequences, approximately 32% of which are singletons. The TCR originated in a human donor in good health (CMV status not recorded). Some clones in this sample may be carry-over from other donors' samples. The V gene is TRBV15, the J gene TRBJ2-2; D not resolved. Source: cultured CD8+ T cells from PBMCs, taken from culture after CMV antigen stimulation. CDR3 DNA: TGTGCCACCAGCAGCAAGACAATCGGGGAGCTGTTTTTT. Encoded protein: CATSSKTIGELFF.